One sample yielded the 32 T cell receptor beta chains listed below, sequenced in a study of CD8+ T cells in alopecia areata. Extracted RNA was reverse transcribed into cDNA, the sequencing template. Repertoires were generated with immunoSEQ multiplex PCR, while TCRdb's copy carries only in-frame clones and drops some. The table has 200,000 or so clones, roughly 60% seen once. Treatment described: oral pan-JAK inhibitor, 5-10 mg twice daily. Sequences were derived from CD4+ T cells sorted from blood, sampled at week 24, from a patient treated with tofacitinib. All receptors derive from a human donor with alopecia areata.

The chain recombines TRBV29-1 with TRBJ2-3, with D possibly TRBD1 on 5 matching bases. V lost 4 bases, J lost 2 bases, and 13 bases lay in between. CDR1 SQVTM and CDR2 ANQGSEA come from the germline V gene. The CDR3 is 14 amino acids. CDR3 sequence (DNA): TGCAGCGTTGTTTCAGGGTCTCTCACAGATACGCAGTATTTT. Translating it yields CSVVSGSLTDTQYF.

The chain uses TRBV30 and TRBJ1-1, with 10 bases fitting TRBD1. Germline V CDR1 and CDR2: GTSNPN, SVGIG (reference sequence). The CDR3 has 14 amino acids. V dropped 3 bases and J dropped 4; count of bases not matched to a gene: 5. The CDR3 DNA is TGTGCCTGGAGGGGGACAGGGGACCGCACTGAAGCTTTCTTT. Amino acid sequence: CAWRGTGDRTEAFF.

The sample holds many counts of this clone. The genes are TRBV6-6 and TRBJ1-2; a possible D gene is TRBD1 (6 bases). The CDR3 totals 14 residues. V shed 5 bases and J shed 7 bases, with 17 bases lying between them. The germline gives CDR1 MNHNY, CDR2 SVGAGI (reference sequence). CDR3 in DNA: TGTGCCAGCAGTGCACTGTTGGGGGGCGGTGGCTACACCTTC. Amino acids: CASSALLGGGGYTF.

The chain recombines TRBV30 with TRBJ1-2, with D perhaps TRBD1 (6 bases). CDR1 is GTSNPN, CDR2 SVGIG, per germline (reference sequence). The CDR3 totals 14 residues. The CDR3 region has the DNA TGTGCTTCGAGGGGGGGCAGGGCCGGAGATGGCTACACCTTC. This encodes CASRGGRAGDGYTF. Complete variable domain (other parts from reference TRBV30 and TRBJ1-2): SQTIHQWPATLVQPVGSPLSLECTVEGTSNPNLYWYRQAAGRGLQLLFYSVGIGQISSEVPQNLSASRPQDRQFILSSKKLLLSDSGFYLCASRGGRAGDGYTFGSGTRLTVV.

This chain joins TRBV29-1 and TRBJ2-2, with 7 bases matching TRBD2. The CDR3 sequence is 14 residues long. J gave up 2 bases and V 4 bases, and 4 bases lay outside the gene matches. The V gene's germline CDR1 is SQVTM and CDR2 ANQGSEA. In DNA form, the CDR3 reads TGCAGCGTTGGTCGCGGGGGAAACACCGGGGAGCTGTTTTTT. Encoded protein: CSVGRGGNTGELFF.

CDR3 DNA sequence: TGCGCCAGCAGCTTGGGCCATTCAGAGGGGGAGCAGTACTTC. It yields the protein CASSLGHSEGEQYF. J is TRBJ2-7 and V is TRBV5-1; D possibly matches TRBD1 or TRBD2 (5 bases each). Trimming took 0 bases from V and 7 from J, leaving 14 bases between them. Germline lookup yields CDR1 SGHRS and CDR2 YFSETQ. The CDR3 consists of 14 residues.

This clone was observed a single time. J is TRBJ1-5 and V is TRBV7-2; D gene ambiguous. The germline gives CDR1 SGHTA, CDR2 FQGNSA. CDR3 length: 12 amino acids. Deletions cut 5 bases from V and 1 base from J, with 3 bases between. CDR3: CASSPSNQPQHF. The CDR3 DNA reads TGTGCCAGCAGCCCCAGCAATCAGCCCCAGCATTTT.

Concerning this clone: An end of the junction does not agree with germline; a read error may underlie this. This chain uses TRBV10-3 with TRBJ2-7; unclear D gene. The CDR3 runs 12 residues. Germline CDR1 ENHRY, CDR2 SYGVKD. The CDR3 DNA is TGTGCCAGCAGTTCCACAGTAAACGAGCAGTACTTC. This encodes CASSSTVNEQYF.

This clone was detected only a few times. The gene calls are TRBV28 and TRBJ2-1; D possibly matches TRBD1 or TRBD2 (5 bases each). CDR1 is MDHEN, CDR2 SYDVKM, per germline. CDR3 length: 13 amino acids. V lost 6 bases and J 5 bases, leaving 11 bases between the germline ends. The CDR3 DNA sequence: TGTGCCAGCAGGGCCGGGACCCACAATGAGCAGTTCTTC. Amino acids: CASRAGTHNEQFF.

The rearrangement uses TRBV5-1 and TRBJ2-4; the match to TRBD1 covers 8 bases. After removal of 4 bases from V and 6 bases from J, the junction contained 9 bases not matched to a gene. This CDR3 has 15 amino acids. Germline V gene sequence: CDR1 SGHRS, CDR2 YFSETQ. The DNA of the CDR3 is TGCGCCAGCAGCGGATGGACAGGGAGGAGAAACATTCAGTACTTC. This encodes CASSGWTGRRNIQYF.

A single count supports this clone. Other nucleotide sequences from this sample produce the same CDR3. The rearrangement uses TRBV5-1 and TRBJ2-5; no firm D call. The CDR3 runs to 13 residues. Germline V gives CDR1 SGHRS, CDR2 YFSETQ. Trimming removed 0 bases at V and 3 bases at J, with 6 bases between. The CDR3 spells CASSLEAEETQYF. In DNA, the CDR3 is TGCGCCAGCAGCTTGGAGGCTGAAGAGACCCAGTACTTC.

This clone was counted a few times. This chain joins TRBV4-1 and TRBJ2-5; D might be TRBD1 or TRBD2, each matching 5 bases. V gave up 4 bases and J gave up 3 bases, with 12 bases separating them. CDR1 MGHRA and CDR2 YSYEKL come from the germline V gene. The CDR3 covers 14 residues. The chain's CDR3 is CASSRPGTKETQYF. CDR3 in DNA: TGCGCCAGCAGCCGACCCGGGACCAAAGAGACCCAGTACTTC.

The gene calls are TRBV2 and TRBJ2-1; TRBD2 aligns across 11 bases. Per the germline V gene, CDR1 is SNHLY and CDR2 is FYNNEI. With 2 bases clipped from V and 5 bases from J, the junction kept 8 bases outside the gene matches. The CDR3 length is 17 residues. The chain's CDR3 is CASSESLAGGGDNEQFF. CDR3 DNA: TGTGCCAGCAGTGAAAGTCTAGCGGGAGGTGGAGACAATGAGCAGTTCTTC. The complete variable domain, with remaining parts taken from reference TRBV2 and TRBJ2-1, reads EPEVTQTPSHQVTQMGQEVILRCVPISNHLYFYWYRQILGQKVEFLVSFYNNEISEKSEIFDDQFSVERPDGSNFTLKIRSTKLEDSAMYFCASSESLAGGGDNEQFFGPGTRLTVL.

V usage is TRBV18 and J usage is TRBJ2-3; no clear D. V lost 6 bases, J lost 6 bases, and 10 bases lay in between. CDR1 and CDR2 from the germline V gene are KGHSH and LQKENI. There are 12 residues in the CDR3. The CDR3 DNA is TGTGCCAGCTCCCTGGATGGGGATACGCAGTATTTT. Protein product: CASSLDGDTQYF.

The rearrangement links TRBV7-2 to TRBJ1-4; 9 bases map to TRBD1. Looked up from germline, CDR1 is SGHTA and CDR2 is FQGNSA. The J segment lost 6 bases and the V segment lost 5 bases, leaving 4 bases of the junction unmatched. The CDR3 totals 14 residues. The CDR3 reads CASSRDREDEKLFF. In nucleotides, the CDR3 is TGTGCCAGCAGCCGGGACAGGGAGGATGAAAAACTGTTTTTT.

The gene calls are TRBV10-3 and TRBJ2-2; D is unclear. The V gene lost 4 bases and the J gene lost 4 bases, with 13 bases spanning the gap. The length of the CDR3 is 15 residues. The germline V gene encodes CDR1 ENHRY and CDR2 SYGVKD. The CDR3 region has the DNA TGTGCCATCAGTGTGCGGCCGACGGGCACCGGGGAGCTGTTTTTT. Its protein product is CAISVRPTGTGELFF.

The gene calls are TRBV5-6 and TRBJ2-4; D call uncertain. The CDR3 is made up of 14 amino acids. The V end was cut by 4 bases, the J end by 6 bases, with 14 bases between. Germline lookup yields CDR1 SGHDT and CDR2 YYEEEE. CDR3 loop: CASSQSGARNIQYF. The CDR3 DNA sequence: TGTGCCAGCAGCCAGTCGGGTGCGAGAAACATTCAGTACTTC.

The chain is built from TRBV2 and TRBJ2-5, with D perhaps assigned TRBD1 or TRBD2 (5 bases each). V was cut by 6 bases and J by 7 bases, with 15 bases left in between. The CDR3 sequence is 13 residues long. Germline CDR1 reads SNHLY; CDR2 reads FYNNEI. The CDR3 DNA sequence: TGTGCCAGCAGGACTACCTTAAGGGGGACCCAGTACTTC. This gives the protein CASRTTLRGTQYF.

The chain uses TRBV5-1 and TRBJ2-5, with a weak D call TRBD1 (6 bases). The CDR3 loop spans 17 amino acids. Trimming took 0 bases from V and 4 from J, leaving 19 bases between them. Germline V CDR1 and CDR2: SGHRS, YFSETQ. CDR3 sequence reads: CASSLAIAQGTGETQYF. CDR3 bases: TGCGCCAGCAGCTTGGCCATTGCGCAGGGGACCGGAGAGACCCAGTACTTC.

CDR3 region: CASSDPTGSPLHF. CDR3 DNA: TGTGCCAGCAGTGACCCGACAGGCTCACCCCTCCACTTT. The chain uses TRBV27 and TRBJ1-6; D is possibly TRBD1 (6 bases). Trimming cost V 5 bases and J 10 bases, with 12 bases left between them. Per the germline V gene, CDR1 is MNHEY and CDR2 is SMNVEV (reference sequence). The CDR3 contains 13 residues.

This clone was found once. The V and J genes are TRBV4-3 and TRBJ1-3; D gene uncertain. The CDR3 contains 15 residues. V lost 2 bases and J lost 2, with 10 bases in between. CDR1 LGHNA and CDR2 YSLEER come from the germline V gene. CDR3 nucleotide sequence: TGCGCCAGCAGCCAAAACCCGACCCCTGGAAACACCATATATTTT. Encoded protein: CASSQNPTPGNTIYF.

This clone was observed a handful of times. CDR3 sequence reads: CASLKRRETQYF. Written as DNA, the CDR3 is TGTGCCAGTTTAAAGAGGAGAGAGACCCAGTACTTC. This chain links TRBV2 with TRBJ2-5; D not certain. Germline assignment: CDR1 SNHLY and CDR2 FYNNEI. V lost 9 bases and J 4 bases, leaving 12 bases between the germline ends. The CDR3 has 12 residues. Supplemented by reference TRBV2 and TRBJ2-5, the full variable domain reads EPEVTQTPSHQVTQMGQEVILRCVPISNHLYFYWYRQILGQKVEFLVSFYNNEISEKSEIFDDQFSVERPDGSNFTLKIRSTKLEDSAMYFCASLKRRETQYFGPGTRLLVL.

The CDR3 DNA sequence: TGTGCCAGCAGTTCCCGGGACTCTAGCGTGGGTGGGGAGCAGTTCTTC. Its translation is CASSSRDSSVGGEQFF. J is TRBJ2-1 and V is TRBV6-5, with D possibly matching TRBD2 (6 bases). Germline V gene data show CDR1 as MNHEY and CDR2 as SVGAGI. The length of the CDR3 is 16 residues. Trimming shortened V by 4 bases and J by 10 bases, and 23 bases separated the two germline ends.

V usage is TRBV30 and J usage is TRBJ1-5; perhaps TRBD1 as D (6 bases). CDR1 is GTSNPN, CDR2 SVGIG, per germline (reference sequence). The CDR3 consists of 15 residues. The V end lost 0 bases, the J end lost 0 bases, and 9 bases lay between the germline ends. The CDR3 bases are TGTGCCTGGAGTGTACGGGGGGCTAGCAATCAGCCCCAGCATTTT. Translating gives CAWSVRGASNQPQHF.

The chain employs TRBV9 and TRBJ2-7; 8 bases align to TRBD1. The junction had 8 bases not matched to a gene; V was cut back by 2 bases and J by 4 bases. The CDR3 runs to 15 residues. The germline V gene has CDR1 SGDLS and CDR2 YYNGEE. CDR3 amino acids: CASSVGSDRGYEQYF. The CDR3 DNA follows: TGTGCCAGCAGCGTCGGTTCAGACAGGGGATACGAGCAGTACTTC. The full variable domain, rest sourced from reference TRBV9 and TRBJ2-7, is DSGVTQTPKHLITATGQRVTLRCSPRSGDLSVYWYQQSLDQGLQFLIQYYNGEERAKGNILERFSAQQFPDLHSELNLSSLELGDSALYFCASSVGSDRGYEQYFGPGTRLTVT.

The chain recombines TRBV5-1 with TRBJ2-2; D is uncertain. The CDR3 contains 13 residues. Deletions cut 0 bases from V and 6 bases from J, with 6 bases between. Germline V gene lookup returns CDR1 SGHRS and CDR2 YFSETQ. In nucleotides, the CDR3 is TGCGCCAGCAGCTTGGCCTACCCCGGGGAGCTGTTTTTT. It yields the protein CASSLAYPGELFF.

The chain combines TRBV4-1 with TRBJ2-7, with 7 bases identical to TRBD2. The CDR3 extends over 14 amino acids. Germline V gene sequence: CDR1 MGHRA, CDR2 YSYEKL. Trimming at V came to 4 bases and at J to 2 bases, leaving 5 bases not matched to a gene. The CDR3 DNA reads as TGCGCCAGCAGCCGCGGGGGAACCGCCTACGAGCAGTACTTC. This encodes CASSRGGTAYEQYF.

V is TRBV30 and J is TRBJ1-2; possibly TRBD1 for D (6 bases). Germline lookup yields CDR1 GTSNPN and CDR2 SVGIG (reference sequence). The CDR3 spans 14 residues. V lost 0 bases, J lost 4 bases, and 12 bases lay in between. The CDR3 DNA reads as TGTGCCTGGAGTGTCCCCGGGGGCAGCTATGGCTACACCTTC. It is translated as CAWSVPGGSYGYTF.

This chain connects TRBV30 to TRBJ2-6, with 7 bases matching TRBD1. J was trimmed by 2 bases and V by 3 bases; bases with no gene match: 1. CDR1 and CDR2 (germline): GTSNPN, SVGIG (reference sequence). The CDR3 is made up of 14 amino acids. This chain's CDR3 is CAWSRGTGANVLTF. Written as DNA, the CDR3 is TGTGCCTGGAGCAGGGGGACTGGGGCCAACGTCCTGACTTTC.

The table lists this clone with a count of one. The chain is built from TRBV23-1 and TRBJ1-3; unclear D gene. TRBV23-1 is sorted into the ORF group, with uncertain function. V was cut by 3 bases and J by 1 base, with 28 bases left in between. The CDR3 covers 21 residues. The CDR3 nucleotides are TGCGCCAGCAGTCATTCGGGTTTTCAGCTTACGCTACACCTTTCTGGAAACACCATATATTTT. It codes for CASSHSGFQLTLHLSGNTIYF.

The chain employs TRBV5-1 and TRBJ2-7; 12 bases are a match to TRBD1. This CDR3 has 15 residues. Germline CDR1 and CDR2: SGHRS and YFSETQ. The V gene end was trimmed by 4 bases and the J gene end by 3 bases; junction bases not matched to a gene: 5. The CDR3 loop is CASSGGQGAIYEQYF. The CDR3 DNA reads TGCGCCAGCAGCGGGGGACAGGGGGCGATCTACGAGCAGTACTTC.

The chain carries TRBV9 and TRBJ2-5; D might be TRBD2 (5 bases). Germline V gene sequence: CDR1 SGDLS, CDR2 YYNGEE. V lost 4 bases, J lost 4 bases, and 17 bases lay in between. The CDR3 covers 15 residues. The CDR3 protein is CASSKAAGRIETQYF. Written as DNA, the CDR3 is TGTGCCAGCAGCAAAGCGGCGGGCAGAATAGAGACCCAGTACTTC.